This T cell receptor beta chain originates from a study of beta chain features in type 1 diabetes (dated by TCRdb to the late 2010s). For context, the study as a whole: No differences in mean age, gender distribution, total cell number or subset yield were found between patients and healthy donors. A total of approximately 100 million sorted cells were examined across all samples, and the number of cells per subset was strongly correlated with RNA yield. In the study, recently diagnosed type 1 diabetes patients and matched healthy donors were compared on the TCRB repertoires of their sorted circulating CD4+ T cell subsets. Regulatory and stem cell-like memory subsets were isolated from only 8 patients and roughly 8 healthy donors, whereas naive and central memory subsets came from all 30 or so donors.

V loses 5 bases, J loses 1 base, and the germline ends lie 5 bases apart. The cysteine opens and the phenylalanine closes a CDR3 of 12 amino acids. Only CDR3 DNA remains: 36 bases, in frame from the first base. CDR1 MDHEN and CDR2 SYDVKM are derived from the germline V gene. The paper as a whole reports these results and caveats: Because cDNA was sequenced instead of genomic DNA, activated cells with high expression could be over-represented, although the groups did not differ in activation or CD3 levels. Naive, central memory and regulatory TCRB repertoires appeared more similar among patients than among healthy donors. PCR might favor shorter templates, but patient and control samples were amplified and corrected together, so any skew would affect both groups equally. In all four CD4+ subsets, TCRB CDR3 length was moderately but significantly shorter in type 1 diabetes patients. Only small numbers of individuals were included in the HLA sub-analyses, which left unresolved whether HLA type had any influence on TCRB rearrangement. At VDJ recombination sites, type 1 diabetes patients had fewer insertions and more deleted nucleotides, which implies abnormalities in thymic rearrangement.

A note on this clone: Its specific antigen is unknown. Base qualities are not recorded, but no much larger clone differs from it by a single base.

The entire isolated RNA was reverse transcribed using the High Capacity cDNA Reverse Transcription Kit, and thus expressed TCRB transcripts were sequenced. Naive, central memory and regulatory T cell samples underwent deep immunoSEQ sequencing, averaging around 3.6 million total reads per sample. Sorted cells were lysed in RLT buffer, and RNA was extracted using DNase-treated RNeasy Micro or Mini kits according to cell number. To prevent cross-contamination, every cell subset was processed on its own, while patient and healthy donor samples were processed together. TCRB sequences were amplified from cDNA with the immunoSEQ multiplex PCR, producing 87-bp fragments spanning the CDR3 region. Sequencing of the amplicons was performed on the Illumina HiSeq platform. Under the source paper's analysis protocol: Synthetic template baselines were used to correct PCR bias computationally, reads within Hamming distance 2 were collapsed, and singletons that could not be merged were discarded. Reads were aligned against IMGT to assign V, D and J genes, CDR3 length and insertions or deletions at six rearrangement sites. Within each subset, clonotype counts were normalized to sorted cell number, after which true diversity and Gini coefficients were computed with the tcR R package. The overlap coefficient, calculated on TCRB nucleotide sequences, was used to measure repertoire sharing. Out-of-frame TCRB sequences from naive cells were analyzed to stand in for the pre-selection repertoire. The clones in this table, taken by TCRdb from immuneACCESS, are in-frame only. Not every clone is retained; where verified, under half of the shortfall comes from an unresolved V gene, and the cause of the rest is unknown. The D gene and trimming were derived from the DNA, and the V and J assignments and clone size from that table. Counted in this sample were about 360,000 clones; roughly 12% of them appeared once. Clones ranked in the top ten supply around 0.015% of the sample.

Each donor gave one peripheral blood draw, approximately 0.11 L on average, collected into heparinised tubes. A BD FACSAria II and a panel including CD45RO, CCR7, CD25, CD127, CD95 and CD27 were used to sort naive, central memory, regulatory and stem cell-like memory CD4+ T cells. All sorted populations exceeded 95% purity. PBMCs were isolated right away by Lymphoprep density gradient centrifugation and were stained directly, without culture. Samples were stained and sorted in pairs, with one healthy donor and one patient per experiment, so that batch effects were minimized. The sequenced sample was naive CD4+ T cells from blood. The cell subset or site label, read with the paper, signifies: true naive CD4+ T cells. The chain uses TRBV28 and TRBJ1-1; the D gene cannot be resolved reliably. This TCR was sampled from a man aged 18 to 30 in good health. The DNA sequence reads TGTGCCAGCAGTCTACCGAACACTGAAGCTTTCTTT. This is translated as CASSLPNTEAFF.